This TCR beta chain was obtained from a study of OX40 agonist ivuxolimab in advanced cancers. In the study overall: Every 2 weeks, ivuxolimab was infused into the patients intravenously at between 0.01 and 10 mg/kg. Mean age about 60 years, range about 20 to 79; about 81% male.

General study points: The specificity for antigen of the expanded peripheral T cells was not determined. Averaging showed that CD8+ T cells had more expanded clones than CD4+ did.

The method was immunoSEQ multiplex PCR; TCRdb's version includes in-frame clones alone and lacks a portion of them. The sample has tens of thousands of clones, around 87% seen once. On this clone itself: Antigen: not known.

Germline V gives CDR1 SGDLS, CDR2 YYNGEE. CDR3 length equals 15 residues. J was trimmed by 0 bases and V by 4 bases; bases with no gene match: 2. The sequences come from CD4+ or CD8+ T cells sorted from blood, collected in a trial of the OX40 agonist ivuxolimab. The rearrangement joins TRBV9 to TRBJ2-3; 10 positions agree with TRBD2. The clonotype comes from an adult with an advanced solid tumor such as melanoma, head and neck, liver or kidney cancer. As DNA, the CDR3 is TGTGCCAGCAGCCATAGCGGGGGGAGCACAGATACGCAGTATTTT. Amino acid sequence: CASSHSGGSTDTQYF.